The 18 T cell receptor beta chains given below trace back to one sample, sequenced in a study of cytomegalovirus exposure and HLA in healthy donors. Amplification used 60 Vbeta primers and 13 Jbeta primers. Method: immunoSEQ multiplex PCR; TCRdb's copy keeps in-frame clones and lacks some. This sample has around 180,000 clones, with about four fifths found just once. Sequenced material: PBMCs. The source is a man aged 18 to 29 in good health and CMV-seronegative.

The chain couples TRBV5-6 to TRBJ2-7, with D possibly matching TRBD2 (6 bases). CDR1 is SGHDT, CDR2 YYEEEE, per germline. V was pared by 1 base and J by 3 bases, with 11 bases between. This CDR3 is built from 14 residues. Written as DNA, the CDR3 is TGTGCCAGCAGCTTGTGGCGGGAAGACTACGAGCAGTACTTC. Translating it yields CASSLWREDYEQYF.

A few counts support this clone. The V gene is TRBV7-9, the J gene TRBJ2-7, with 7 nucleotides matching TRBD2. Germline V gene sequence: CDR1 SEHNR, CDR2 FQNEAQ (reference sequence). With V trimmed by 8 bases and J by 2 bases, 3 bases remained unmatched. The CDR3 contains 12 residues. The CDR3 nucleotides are TGTGCCAGCGGGGGGGGAGCCTACGAGCAGTACTTC. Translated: CASGGGAYEQYF. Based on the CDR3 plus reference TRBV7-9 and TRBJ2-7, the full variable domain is DTGVSQNPRHKITKRGQNVTFRCDPISEHNRLYWYRQTLGQGPEFLTYFQNEAQLEKSRLLSDRFSAERPKGSFSTLEIQRTEQGDSAMYLCASGGGAYEQYFGPGTRLTVT.

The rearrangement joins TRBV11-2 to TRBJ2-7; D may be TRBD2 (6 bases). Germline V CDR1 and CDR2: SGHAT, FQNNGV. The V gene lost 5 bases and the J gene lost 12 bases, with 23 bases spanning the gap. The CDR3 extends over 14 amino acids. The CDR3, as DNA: TGTGCCAGCAGCGCGGGGACTGCCGACAGCCGTAGGTACTTC. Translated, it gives CASSAGTADSRRYF.

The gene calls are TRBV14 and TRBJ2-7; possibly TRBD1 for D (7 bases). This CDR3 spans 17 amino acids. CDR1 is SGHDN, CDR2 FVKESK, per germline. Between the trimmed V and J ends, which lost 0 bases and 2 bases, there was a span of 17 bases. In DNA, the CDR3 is TGTGCCAGCAGCCAAGAGAAAGGGCGGGACAGCCCCTACGAGCAGTACTTC. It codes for CASSQEKGRDSPYEQYF.

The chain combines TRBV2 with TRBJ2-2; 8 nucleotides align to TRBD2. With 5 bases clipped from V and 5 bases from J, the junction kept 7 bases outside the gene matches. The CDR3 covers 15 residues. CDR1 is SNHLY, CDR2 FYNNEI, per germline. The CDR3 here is CASSPGLVETGELFF. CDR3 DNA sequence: TGTGCCAGCAGTCCGGGACTAGTGGAGACCGGGGAGCTGTTTTTT.

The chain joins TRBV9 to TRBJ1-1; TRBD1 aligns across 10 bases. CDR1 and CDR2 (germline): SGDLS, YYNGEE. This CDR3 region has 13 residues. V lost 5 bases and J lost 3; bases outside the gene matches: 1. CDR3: CASRDRGDTEAFF. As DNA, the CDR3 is TGTGCCAGCAGGGACAGGGGGGACACTGAAGCTTTCTTT.

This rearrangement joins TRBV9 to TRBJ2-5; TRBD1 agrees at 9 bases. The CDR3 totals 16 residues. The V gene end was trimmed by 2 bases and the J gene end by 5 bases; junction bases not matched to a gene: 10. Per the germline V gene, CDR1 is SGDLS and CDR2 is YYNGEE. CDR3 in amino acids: CASSVGGTGISETQYF. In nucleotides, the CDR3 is TGTGCCAGCAGCGTTGGGGGGACAGGGATTTCGGAGACCCAGTACTTC.

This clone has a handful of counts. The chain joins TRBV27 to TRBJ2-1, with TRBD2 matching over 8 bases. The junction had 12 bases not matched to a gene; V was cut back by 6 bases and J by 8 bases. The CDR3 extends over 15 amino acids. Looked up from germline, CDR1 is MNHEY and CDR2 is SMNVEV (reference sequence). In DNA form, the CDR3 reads TGTGCCAGCAGGGTAGCGGGATCCCCCGGATATGAGCAGTTCTTC. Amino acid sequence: CASRVAGSPGYEQFF.

The CDR3 DNA follows: TGTGCCAGTACGAGGGACAGTAGGCGTAGCACAGATACGCAGTATTTT. Protein: CASTRDSRRSTDTQYF. The chain employs TRBV19 and TRBJ2-3, with 7 nucleotides matching TRBD1. CDR1 is LNHDA, CDR2 SQIVND, per germline (reference sequence). The CDR3 runs 16 residues. V was pared by 7 bases and J by 0 bases, with 10 bases of the junction left unmatched. The full variable domain, its missing parts supplied by reference TRBV19 and TRBJ2-3, is DGGITQSPKYLFRKEGQNVTLSCEQNLNHDAMYWYRQDPGQGLRLIYYSQIVNDFQKGDIAEGYSVSREKKESFPLTVTSAQKNPTAFYLCASTRDSRRSTDTQYFGPGTRLTVL.

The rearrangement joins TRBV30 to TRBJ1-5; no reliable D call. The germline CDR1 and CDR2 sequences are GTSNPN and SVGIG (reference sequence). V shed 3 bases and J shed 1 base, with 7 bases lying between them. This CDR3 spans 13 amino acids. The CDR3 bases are TGTGCCTGGAGCCGAACAAGCAATCAGCCCCAGCATTTT. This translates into CAWSRTSNQPQHF.

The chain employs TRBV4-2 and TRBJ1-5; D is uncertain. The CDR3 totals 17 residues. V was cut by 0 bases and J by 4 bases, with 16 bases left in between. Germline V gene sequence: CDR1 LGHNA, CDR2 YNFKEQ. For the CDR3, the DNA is TGTGCCAGCAGCCAAGACCACGGGGTTGGTAGAAATCAGCCCCAGCATTTT. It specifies CASSQDHGVGRNQPQHF.

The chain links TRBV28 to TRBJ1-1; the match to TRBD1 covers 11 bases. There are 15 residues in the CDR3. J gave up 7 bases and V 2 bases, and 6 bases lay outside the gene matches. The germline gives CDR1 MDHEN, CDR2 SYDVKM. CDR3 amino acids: CASSLVDRGLGEAFF. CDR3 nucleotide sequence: TGTGCCAGCAGTTTAGTGGACAGGGGGCTAGGTGAAGCTTTCTTT.

Written as DNA, the CDR3 is TGCAGCGCCTCGGACAGGGGGTACACCGGGGAGCTGTTTTTT. Its translation is CSASDRGYTGELFF. The V gene is TRBV29-1, the J gene TRBJ2-2; 10 bases agree with TRBD1. This CDR3 spans 14 amino acids. CDR1 SQVTM and CDR2 ANQGSEA come from the germline V gene. Losses at the gene ends were 7 bases for V and 3 bases for J; bases not matched to a gene: 5.

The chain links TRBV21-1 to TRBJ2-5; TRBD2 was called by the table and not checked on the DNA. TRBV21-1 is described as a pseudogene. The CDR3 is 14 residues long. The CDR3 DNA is TGTGCCAGCACCGGCGGTTTAGTGCTCGAGACCCAGTACTTC. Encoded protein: CASTGGLVLETQYF.

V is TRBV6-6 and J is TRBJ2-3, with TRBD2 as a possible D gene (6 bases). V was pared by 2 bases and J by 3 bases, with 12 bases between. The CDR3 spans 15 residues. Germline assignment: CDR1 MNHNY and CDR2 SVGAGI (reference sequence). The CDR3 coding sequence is TGTGCCAGCAGTTACAGGAGGGGTGGGACAGATACGCAGTATTTT. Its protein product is CASSYRRGGTDTQYF.

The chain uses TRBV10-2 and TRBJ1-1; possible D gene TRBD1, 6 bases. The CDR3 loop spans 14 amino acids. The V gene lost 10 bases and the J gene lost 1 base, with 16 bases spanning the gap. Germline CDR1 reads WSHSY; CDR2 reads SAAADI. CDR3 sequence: CATWIGTPNTEAFF. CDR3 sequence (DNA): TGCGCCACCTGGATCGGGACACCGAACACTGAAGCTTTCTTT.

CDR3 DNA: TGCAGCGTTTTGTCAGAGAGGGAAAAACTGTTTTTT. Translating gives CSVLSEREKLFF. This chain uses TRBV29-1 with TRBJ1-4; D gene unclear. Trimming shortened V by 5 bases and J by 8 bases, and 12 bases separated the two germline ends. CDR1 and CDR2 (germline): SQVTM, ANQGSEA. This CDR3 is built from 12 residues.

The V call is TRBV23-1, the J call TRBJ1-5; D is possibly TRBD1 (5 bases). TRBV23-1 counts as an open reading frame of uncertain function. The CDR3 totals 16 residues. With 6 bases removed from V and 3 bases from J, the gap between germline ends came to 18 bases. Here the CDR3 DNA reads TGCGCCAGCAGAAGGGCTGGCAGGGATTACAATCAGCCCCAGCATTTT. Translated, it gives CASRRAGRDYNQPQHF.